These 4 T cell receptor beta chains were sequenced from one sample in a study of blood T cell repertoires in COVID-19. Produced via immunoSEQ multiplex PCR; TCRdb's table is partial and in-frame only. The sample has about 210,000 clones; 75% to 85% are singletons. Sequencing input: PBMCs or T cells enriched from blood (not recorded which). These receptors originate from a man younger than 45 with acute COVID-19.

The V and J genes are TRBV19 and TRBJ1-4, with unresolved D. Germline CDR1 is LNHDA and CDR2 is SQIVND (reference sequence). The CDR3 spans 14 residues. Trimming took off 3 bases at V and 8 bases at J, with 13 bases between the two ends. The CDR3 loop reads CASSIGDLREKLFF. CDR3 coding DNA: TGTGCCAGTAGTATCGGGGATTTAAGGGAAAAACTGTTTTTT.

The chain employs TRBV2 and TRBJ2-5; D gene unclear. CDR3 length equals 14 residues. Trimming removed 1 base at V and 2 bases at J, with 8 bases between. Germline assignment: CDR1 SNHLY and CDR2 FYNNEI. The CDR3 loop reads CASSEDWAQETQYF. As DNA, the CDR3 is TGTGCCAGCAGTGAAGACTGGGCACAAGAGACCCAGTACTTC.

To note about this clone: Other DNA variants within this sample encode the same CDR3. V is TRBV19 and J is TRBJ1-1; a weak D match, TRBD1 (5 bases). Trimming stripped 1 base from V and 4 bases from J, with 10 bases between. The CDR3 loop spans 14 amino acids. Germline lookup yields CDR1 LNHDA and CDR2 SQIVND (reference sequence). The CDR3 sequence: CASSIGGGSTEAFF. The CDR3 DNA is TGTGCCAGTAGTATAGGCGGGGGGAGCACTGAAGCTTTCTTT.

V is TRBV5-1 and J is TRBJ2-1, with a weak D call TRBD2 (7 bases). The CDR3 spans 15 residues. Germline CDR1 SGHRS, CDR2 YFSETQ. With 3 bases removed from V and 7 bases from J, the gap between germline ends came to 17 bases. The CDR3 protein is CASSSWGGPMNEQFF. In DNA, the CDR3 is TGCGCCAGCAGCTCCTGGGGGGGGCCGATGAATGAGCAGTTCTTC.